This entry lists 12 T cell receptor beta chains sequenced from one sample in a study of type 1 regulatory T cells. A single record per CDR3 protein comes from TCRdb applying MiXCR to the reads. Of about 97,000 distinct CDR3 sequences listed, 25% to 40% are singletons. The sequenced sample consisted of CD4+ T cells, either the whole sample or a sorted fraction (not recorded which). All receptors come from a human donor in good health.

The rearrangement links TRBV20-1 to TRBJ2-7; the match to TRBD2 covers 10 bases. V lost 5 bases to trimming and J lost 4 bases; unmatched junction nucleotides: 5. Germline V lookup: CDR1 DFQATT, CDR2 SNEGSKA (reference sequence). The CDR3 length is 13 residues. The CDR3 DNA follows: TGCAGTGCTTCGAATAGCGGGAGGTACGAGCAGTACTTC. Amino acid sequence: CSASNSGRYEQYF.

This sequence joins TRBV10-3 and TRBJ2-7; D gene unclear. The V end lost 5 bases, the J end lost 12 bases, and 11 bases lay between the germline ends. The CDR3 spans 10 residues. Germline V gene data show CDR1 as ENHRY and CDR2 as SYGVKD. CDR3 loop: CAISSGLLYF. The CDR3 DNA reads as TGTGCCATCAGTTCGGGCTTACTGTACTTC.

In this sample, this clonotype turned up a few times. The chain employs TRBV12-3 or TRBV12-4 and TRBJ1-1; maybe TRBD1 (6 bases). The CDR3 is made up of 12 amino acids. V shed 5 bases and J shed 9 bases, with 13 bases lying between them. CDR3 residues: CASSHRDTKAFF. The CDR3 region has the DNA TGTGCCAGCAGTCACCGGGACACCAAAGCTTTCTTT.

The genes are TRBV28 and TRBJ2-1; D not certain. The CDR3 covers 11 residues. Germline lookup yields CDR1 MDHEN and CDR2 SYDVKM. The V end lost 8 bases, the J end lost 3 bases, and 5 bases lay between the germline ends. The CDR3 region is CASGRYNEQFF. The CDR3 DNA is TGTGCCAGCGGCCGCTACAATGAGCAGTTCTTC.

This sequence joins TRBV7-2 and TRBJ1-5; D gene ambiguous. The germline CDR1 and CDR2 sequences are SGHTA and FQGNSA. V was clipped by 4 bases and J by 9 bases, with 10 bases between them. The CDR3 loop spans 12 amino acids. DNA of the CDR3: TGTGCCAGCAGCTACGGCCAGCCGCCCCAGCATTTT. Translating it yields CASSYGQPPQHF.

This clonotype has more than one count but fewer than ten. This chain joins TRBV7-2 and TRBJ2-3; D is possibly TRBD1 (6 bases). The CDR3 covers 15 residues. Germline CDR1 and CDR2: SGHTA and FQGNSA. The V end was cut by 1 base, the J end by 6 bases, with 14 bases between. The chain's CDR3 is CASSLVSYQGDTQYF. CDR3 nucleotide sequence: TGTGCCAGCAGCTTAGTTAGCTACCAGGGGGATACGCAGTATTTT. Looking up the rest from reference TRBV7-2 and TRBJ2-3 gives the full variable domain: GAGVSQSPSNKVTEKGKDVELRCDPISGHTALYWYRQSLGQGLEFLIYFQGNSAPDKSGLPSDRFSAERTGGSVSTLTIQRTQQEDSAVYLCASSLVSYQGDTQYFGPGTRLTVL.

In its sample, this clonotype was seen a few times. The chain employs TRBV12-3 or TRBV12-4 and TRBJ1-4; D is undetermined. Deletions cut 7 bases from V and 5 bases from J, with 5 bases between. The CDR3 has 11 amino acids. The CDR3 is CASTGNEKLFF. The CDR3 DNA reads TGTGCCAGCACCGGCAATGAAAAACTGTTTTTT.

Ten or more counts support this clonotype. The genes are TRBV3-1 and TRBJ2-1; 8 bases fit TRBD1. Germline V gives CDR1 LGHDT, CDR2 YNNKEL (reference sequence). The CDR3 has 15 amino acids. The J segment lost 7 bases and the V segment lost 2 bases, leaving 7 bases of the junction unmatched. The CDR3 DNA sequence: TGTGCCAGCAGCCAATCCGGGACAGGAGGTAATGAGCAGTTCTTC. It encodes CASSQSGTGGNEQFF.

This clonotype was seen only a few times. The chain is built from TRBV3-1 and TRBJ2-3, with 9 positions matching TRBD2. Unmatched junction bases numbered 20, after V lost 3 bases and J lost 4 bases. In germline, CDR1 is LGHDT, CDR2 YNNKEL (reference sequence). The CDR3 covers 20 residues. CDR3: CASSHVGRRLAENVADTQYF. The DNA for the CDR3 is TGTGCCAGCAGCCACGTAGGACGAAGACTAGCGGAAAATGTGGCAGATACGCAGTATTTT.

This clonotype was observed a handful of times. Relative to the germline gene, one junction end is altered; a read error may explain this. The chain links TRBV2 to TRBJ2-4; D is uncertain. This CDR3 comprises 12 residues. CDR1 SNHLY and CDR2 FYNNEI come from the germline V gene. The CDR3 region has the DNA TGTGCCAGCAGTGAATTTTCAAACTTTCAGTACTTC. Its translation: CASSEFSNFQYF.

The rearrangement joins TRBV19 to TRBJ2-5, with D hard to call. This CDR3 contains 11 residues. Germline CDR1 LNHDA, CDR2 SQIVND (reference sequence). The ends were cut back, 6 bases at V and 4 bases at J, with 6 bases in the middle. The CDR3 DNA sequence: TGTGCCAGTAGCACCCTAGAGACCCAGTACTTC. It is translated as CASSTLETQYF.

J is TRBJ2-1 and V is TRBV5-1; D might be TRBD2 (5 bases). Trimming took off 0 bases at V and 0 bases at J, with 16 bases between the two ends. This CDR3 spans 18 amino acids. Germline V gene data show CDR1 as SGHRS and CDR2 as YFSETQ. The CDR3 DNA reads TGCGCCAGCAGCTTGGAGATTTCGGGGATACACTCCTACAATGAGCAGTTCTTC. Its protein is CASSLEISGIHSYNEQFF.